This TCR beta chain was captured by sequencing in a study of T cell repertoires in cytomegalovirus infection. Study information: From public TCR beta signatures came an indication of both CMV infection and matching HLA type. General study results and limits: Based on cumulative public TCR beta family frequency, carriers of CMV plus the relevant HLA were identified. CMV-specific HLA-C-restricted TCR beta clonotypes dominated the ex vivo response.

V dropped 1 base and J dropped 0 bases, with 10 bases sitting between them. The CDR3 extends over 16 amino acids. Germline V gives CDR1 LGHDT, CDR2 YNNKEL (reference sequence). MiXCR, run by TCRdb on the reads, gives a single entry per CDR3 protein. Seen here are some 800,000 distinct CDR3 sequences, under 35% observed once, and the top ten hold 13%. Remarks on this clonotype: The antigen remains undetermined.

Sequenced here: cultured CD8+ T cells from PBMCs, sampled from culture after CMV antigen stimulation. V and J are TRBV3-1 and TRBJ2-4; no clear D. This TCR derives from a human donor in good health (CMV status not recorded). Some clones in this sample may be carry-over from other donors' samples. CDR3: CASSQAAVIAKNIQYF. The CDR3 DNA is TGTGCCAGCAGCCAAGCGGCCGTTATAGCCAAAAACATTCAGTACTTC.